Each of the 21 T cell receptor beta chains below was sequenced from the same sample in a study of blood T cells in healthy people across ages. Sample-barcoded 5' priming and a J-beta primer mix drove a second PCR of about 6 to 12 cycles. TCRdb re-derived calls from the 5' RACE reads in MiXCR, one entry per CDR3 protein. The data hold roughly 1,700,000 distinct CDR3 sequences, with over 25% observed a single time. Material for sequencing was blood. All receptors come from a woman in her twenties or thirties in good health.

This clonotype was seen a handful of times. The chain is built from TRBV5-1 and TRBJ2-5, with D perhaps TRBD2 (6 bases). The CDR3 spans 15 residues. Germline V gene data show CDR1 as SGHRS and CDR2 as YFSETQ. With 1 base removed from V and 5 bases from J, the gap between germline ends came to 15 bases. CDR3 nucleotide sequence: TGCGCCAGCAGCTTGATTTCGGGGGAGCGGGAGACCCAGTACTTC. Protein product: CASSLISGERETQYF.

CDR3 protein: CASSVSGLPNNEQFF. Written as DNA, the CDR3 is TGTGCCAGCAGTGTATCAGGTCTACCAAACAATGAGCAGTTCTTC. The V call is TRBV2, the J call TRBJ2-1; D uncertain. The CDR3 extends over 15 amino acids. The V and J ends lost 4 bases and 5 bases respectively, with 15 bases between them. CDR1 is SNHLY, CDR2 FYNNEI, per germline.

This clonotype occurred once. The V gene is TRBV20-1, the J gene TRBJ2-3; D is undetermined. Germline CDR1 reads DFQATT; CDR2 reads SNEGSKA (reference sequence). Trimming removed 5 bases at V and 1 base at J, with 13 bases between. CDR3 length: 14 residues. CDR3 coding DNA: TGCAGTGCTCAGGCCCCGACCCGCACAGATACGCAGTATTTT. Amino acids: CSAQAPTRTDTQYF.

This clonotype came up once. This rearrangement joins TRBV6-1 to TRBJ2-3, with a tentative D call TRBD2 (6 bases). CDR3 length: 13 residues. Looked up from germline, CDR1 is MNHNS and CDR2 is SASEGT. Trimming shortened V by 6 bases and J by 11 bases, and 18 bases separated the two germline ends. In DNA, the CDR3 is TGTGCCAGCAGAGACAGAGCGGGTTGGGGGCAGTATTTT. Amino acids: CASRDRAGWGQYF.

The chain couples TRBV20-1 to TRBJ1-2, with D possibly being TRBD1 (6 bases). The CDR3 covers 12 residues. CDR1 and CDR2 (germline): DFQATT, SNEGSKA (reference sequence). Trimming cost V 8 bases and J 2 bases, with 12 bases left between them. The CDR3 spells CSSQGTNYGYTF. The CDR3 coding sequence is TGCAGTTCACAGGGTACAAACTATGGCTACACCTTC.

A few counts support this clonotype. The chain links TRBV9 to TRBJ2-1; 11 nucleotides align to TRBD2. CDR3 length: 20 residues. V lost 4 bases, J lost 0 bases, and 15 bases stayed unmatched. Germline values: CDR1 SGDLS, CDR2 YYNGEE. CDR3 sequence (DNA): TGTGCCAGCAGCCTCCGGACTAGCGGGCCAAATTTTAGCTCCTACAATGAGCAGTTCTTC. This gives the protein CASSLRTSGPNFSSYNEQFF.

The CDR3 DNA sequence: TGTGCCAGCAGTTCACCCACCTTGCGGACAGGGCAGGTATCAGATACGCAGTATTTT. This translates into CASSSPTLRTGQVSDTQYF. The J gene is TRBJ2-3, the V gene TRBV27, with 8 bases lining up with TRBD1. This CDR3 has 19 residues. V lost 4 bases and J lost 4; bases outside the gene matches: 19. Germline V gene lookup returns CDR1 MNHEY and CDR2 SMNVEV (reference sequence).

This clonotype has at least ten counts. The chain uses TRBV6-1 and TRBJ1-2; perhaps TRBD1 as D (5 bases). The CDR3 extends over 12 amino acids. Trimming removed 7 bases from V and 7 bases from J, with 13 bases in between. CDR1 is MNHNS, CDR2 SASEGT, per germline. CDR3 nucleotide sequence: TGTGCCAGCAAGAGGGGAGGTGGTGGCTACACCTTC. Amino acids: CASKRGGGGYTF.

The table lists this clonotype with a few counts. A much larger clone lies one base from this, so it may be a read error. V gene TRBV7-2 combines with J gene TRBJ2-7; a possible D gene is TRBD2 (6 bases). V was trimmed by 5 bases and J by 0 bases, leaving 14 bases between them. From germline, CDR1 is SGHTA and CDR2 FQGNSA. The CDR3 runs to 15 residues. The CDR3 DNA is TGTGCCAGCAGCGTTGGAGCGGGTACCTCCTACGAGCAGTACTTC. Translating it yields CASSVGAGTSYEQYF.

This clonotype was detected only a few times. The chain couples TRBV5-1 to TRBJ2-5; the D gene is possibly TRBD1 (6 bases). Trimming pared 2 bases from V and 11 bases from J, leaving 19 bases between. CDR3 length: 14 amino acids. CDR1 is SGHRS, CDR2 YFSETQ, per germline. As DNA, the CDR3 is TGCGCCAGCAGCTTACAGACAGCCCACAGGGAGCAGTACTTC. It yields the protein CASSLQTAHREQYF.

V is TRBV2 and J is TRBJ2-3, with a tentative D call TRBD2 (6 bases). CDR1 is SNHLY, CDR2 FYNNEI, per germline. The CDR3 runs to 14 residues. The ends were cut back, 7 bases at V and 3 bases at J, with 14 bases in the middle. CDR3 loop: CASNFLRETDTQYF. The DNA of the CDR3 is TGTGCCAGCAACTTCTTGCGGGAAACAGATACGCAGTATTTT.

The chain is built from TRBV6-5 and TRBJ1-1; D gene ambiguous. This CDR3 has 13 residues. Trimming removed 0 bases at V and 8 bases at J, with 10 bases between. From germline, CDR1 is MNHEY and CDR2 SVGAGI. The chain's CDR3 is CASSYSDVKEAFF. For the CDR3, the DNA is TGTGCCAGCAGTTACTCGGACGTCAAAGAAGCTTTCTTT.

This clonotype was counted at least ten times. The chain combines TRBV29-1 with TRBJ2-5; D is perhaps TRBD2 (5 bases). The CDR3 has 12 amino acids. CDR1 and CDR2 from the germline V gene are SQVTM and ANQGSEA. Deletions cut 7 bases from V and 4 bases from J, with 13 bases between. CDR3 coding DNA: TGCAGCGCCGCTTTTGCGGGAGAGACCCAGTACTTC. The encoded protein is CSAAFAGETQYF.

The chain links TRBV7-2 to TRBJ1-1; D is perhaps TRBD1 (5 bases). The germline V and J ends were trimmed by 0 bases and 4 bases, with 9 bases remaining between them. Germline V gives CDR1 SGHTA, CDR2 FQGNSA. There are 14 residues in the CDR3. The chain's CDR3 is CASSLALRGTEAFF. CDR3 DNA: TGTGCCAGCAGCTTAGCGTTAAGGGGCACTGAAGCTTTCTTT.

This rearrangement joins TRBV18 to TRBJ2-3, with D possibly being TRBD1 (6 bases). This CDR3 spans 17 amino acids. Trimming pared 2 bases from V and 0 bases from J, leaving 15 bases between. The germline gives CDR1 KGHSH, CDR2 LQKENI. CDR3 in amino acids: CASSPSTGTTSTDTQYF. CDR3 bases: TGTGCCAGCTCACCATCTACAGGGACCACTAGCACAGATACGCAGTATTTT.

In this sample, this clonotype turned up many times. The V and J genes are TRBV20-1 and TRBJ1-5; D is unclear. Trimming removed 3 bases at V and 3 bases at J, with 6 bases between. The CDR3 sequence is 12 residues long. The V gene's germline CDR1 is DFQATT and CDR2 SNEGSKA (reference sequence). The CDR3 nucleotides are TGCAGTGCTAGGGGTCTCAATCAGCCCCAGCATTTT. It encodes CSARGLNQPQHF.

The V and J genes are TRBV4-1 and TRBJ2-1; 12 nucleotides agree with TRBD2. In germline, CDR1 is MGHRA, CDR2 YSYEKL. This CDR3 comprises 18 residues. Losses at the gene ends were 2 bases for V and 7 bases for J; bases not matched to a gene: 12. The CDR3 DNA reads TGCGCCAGCAGCCAAAGAGCTCTAGCGGGGGGGCTTAGGAATGAGCAGTTCTTC. Translating it yields CASSQRALAGGLRNEQFF.

V usage is TRBV5-6 and J usage is TRBJ1-2; 9 positions agree with TRBD1. The CDR3 has 16 residues. V shed 1 base and J 0 bases; nucleotides not matched to a gene: 4. The germline CDR1 and CDR2 sequences are SGHDT and YYEEEE. CDR3 DNA sequence: TGTGCCAGCAGCTTGTACGGGACAGGGTCTAACTATGGCTACACCTTC. This gives the protein CASSLYGTGSNYGYTF. Supplemented by reference TRBV5-6 and TRBJ1-2, the full variable domain reads DAGVTQSPTHLIKTRGQQVTLRCSPKSGHDTVSWYQQALGQGPQFIFQYYEEEERQRGNFPDRFSGHQFPNYSSELNVNALLLGDSALYLCASSLYGTGSNYGYTFGSGTRLTVV.

This clonotype occurred a few times. One end of the junction fails to match germline, which may point to a read error. This chain uses TRBV7-6 with TRBJ2-5, with TRBD1 as a possible D gene (6 bases). Germline CDR1 and CDR2: SGHVS and FNYEAQ. This CDR3 region has 15 residues. This CDR3 reads CAGSFNRAKEETQYF. CDR3 coding DNA: TGTGCCGGCAGCTTTAACAGGGCAAAAGAAGAGACCCAGTACTTC.

J is TRBJ2-1 and V is TRBV20-1; 7 nucleotides align to TRBD1. Germline lookup yields CDR1 DFQATT and CDR2 SNEGSKA (reference sequence). J was trimmed by 8 bases and V by 7 bases; bases with no gene match: 11. This CDR3 contains 13 residues. The CDR3 is CSVPGQPGDEQFF. CDR3 sequence (DNA): TGCAGTGTTCCGGGACAGCCTGGTGATGAGCAGTTCTTC.

The chain carries TRBV5-1 and TRBJ1-6; D remains unclear. The germline V gene has CDR1 SGHRS and CDR2 YFSETQ. There are 14 residues in the CDR3. V was cut by 7 bases and J by 7 bases, with 15 bases left in between. CDR3 sequence reads: CASSPEGHNSPLHF. As DNA, the CDR3 is TGCGCCAGCTCCCCGGAGGGCCACAATTCACCCCTCCACTTT.